The 24 T cell receptor beta chains in this list originate from one sample, sequenced in a study of CD8 T cells in ankylosing spondylitis. Study outcomes and limitations: In ankylosing spondylitis blood, a motif of roughly 8 highly homologous TCR beta variants appeared characteristic.

No antigen has been identified for these receptors. TCRdb analysed the 5' RACE reads with MiXCR anew, one entry per CDR3 protein. The data show roughly 300,000 distinct CDR3 sequences, under 8.5% seen once. Sequencing used blood, either unsorted or a sorted T cell fraction (not recorded which). The receptors originated from a male donor with ankylosing spondylitis.

About this clonotype: A much larger clone is a single base away; this may be a read error. The gene calls are TRBV12-3 or TRBV12-4 and TRBJ1-2; D is unclear. CDR3 length: 18 residues. Trimming stripped 10 bases from V and 6 bases from J, with 33 bases between. The CDR3 DNA reads as TGTGCCATCAGCACCACAGCGAACCTCGGGATCCCGCACAATGGCTACACCTTC. Its protein is CAISTTANLGIPHNGYTF.

This clonotype was counted many times. V is TRBV5-1 and J is TRBJ2-7, with TRBD2 matching 8 bases. Germline CDR1 is SGHRS and CDR2 is YFSETQ. V was clipped by 2 bases and J by 1 base; unmatched bases: 2. CDR3 length equals 14 residues. The DNA for the CDR3 is TGCGCCAGCAGCTTAGCGGGGGAGTCCTACGAGCAGTACTTC. Its protein product is CASSLAGESYEQYF.

This clonotype was counted ten times or more. The chain combines TRBV7-2 with TRBJ2-3; the D gene is possibly TRBD2 (5 bases). This CDR3 spans 15 amino acids. Germline CDR1 SGHTA, CDR2 FQGNSA. V was clipped by 5 bases and J by 3 bases, with 15 bases between them. CDR3 loop: CASSQDRGRTDTQYF. In DNA, the CDR3 is TGTGCCAGCAGCCAGGACCGGGGTCGAACAGATACGCAGTATTTT.

In this sample, this clonotype turned up a few times. The chain couples TRBV5-1 to TRBJ1-3; D gene ambiguous. V was trimmed by 0 bases and J by 0 bases, leaving 13 bases between them. CDR3 length equals 17 residues. Germline values: CDR1 SGHRS, CDR2 YFSETQ. The CDR3 protein is CASSLANSAYSGNTIYF. The CDR3 coding sequence is TGCGCCAGCAGCTTGGCTAATTCGGCTTACTCTGGAAACACCATATATTTT.

J is TRBJ2-4 and V is TRBV29-1; 13 positions match TRBD2. CDR1 and CDR2 from the germline V gene are SQVTM and ANQGSEA. The V and J ends lost 4 bases and 1 base, in that order; junction bases with no gene match: 4. CDR3 length: 16 amino acids. The CDR3 here is CSVGTSGSPAKNIQYF. For the CDR3, the DNA is TGCAGCGTTGGGACTAGCGGGAGTCCGGCCAAAAACATTCAGTACTTC.

This clonotype was counted a few times. The chain is built from TRBV27 and TRBJ2-3; D may be TRBD1 or TRBD2 (5 bases each). Germline CDR1 and CDR2: MNHEY and SMNVEV (reference sequence). Trimming left V 2 bases short and J 6 bases short, with 9 bases between. The length of the CDR3 is 13 residues. The CDR3 reads CASSLMGVDTQYF. Here the CDR3 DNA reads TGTGCCAGCAGTTTAATGGGGGTGGATACGCAGTATTTT.

CDR3 region: CASSPPDRIYNEQFF. CDR3 coding DNA: TGTGCCAGCAGCCCTCCTGACAGGATATACAATGAGCAGTTCTTC. The chain is built from TRBV28 and TRBJ2-1; possible D gene TRBD1, 6 bases. Germline V gene lookup returns CDR1 MDHEN and CDR2 SYDVKM. This CDR3 comprises 15 residues. Trimming stripped 6 bases from V and 4 bases from J, with 16 bases between. Supplemented by reference TRBV28 and TRBJ2-1, the full variable domain reads DVKVTQSSRYLVKRTGEKVFLECVQDMDHENMFWYRQDPGLGLRLIYFSYDVKMKEKGDIPEGYSVSREKKERFSLILESASTNQTSMYLCASSPPDRIYNEQFFGPGTRLTVL.

V is TRBV7-8 and J is TRBJ1-4; D is possibly TRBD1 (5 bases). V was clipped by 4 bases and J by 4 bases, with 16 bases between them. Germline loops: CDR1 SGHVS, CDR2 FQNEAQ. CDR3 length: 16 residues. The CDR3 bases are TGTGCCAGCAGCTCACAGACCGGGGGGGGTAATGAAAAACTGTTTTTT. Protein sequence: CASSSQTGGGNEKLFF.

This clonotype was detected many times. The chain joins TRBV12-3 or TRBV12-4 to TRBJ2-1, with 9 bases lining up with TRBD2. J was trimmed by 1 base and V by 2 bases; bases with no gene match: 3. This CDR3 spans 16 amino acids. The CDR3 is CASSLPLAGSYNEQFF. CDR3 sequence (DNA): TGTGCCAGCAGTTTACCTCTAGCGGGGTCCTACAATGAGCAGTTCTTC.

The gene calls are TRBV28 and TRBJ2-7, with D tentatively TRBD1 (6 bases). Germline lookup yields CDR1 MDHEN and CDR2 SYDVKM. The V end was cut by 8 bases, the J end by 0 bases, with 14 bases between. The length of the CDR3 is 14 residues. The CDR3 DNA reads TGTGCCAGCCCGAGGGGACACCACTCCTACGAGCAGTACTTC. It specifies CASPRGHHSYEQYF.

The chain recombines TRBV12-3 or TRBV12-4 with TRBJ2-1, with 9 bases lining up with TRBD1. V lost 6 bases and J lost 0; bases outside the gene matches: 3. CDR3 size: 15 residues. The CDR3 reads CASRADRGSYNEQFF. CDR3 coding DNA: TGTGCCAGCAGAGCGGACAGGGGCTCCTACAATGAGCAGTTCTTC.

This clonotype has at least ten counts. V is TRBV6-5 and J is TRBJ1-2; 9 bases map to TRBD1. Germline assignment: CDR1 MNHEY and CDR2 SVGAGI. This CDR3 comprises 17 residues. Germline trimming cut 7 bases from V and 4 bases from J; bases unmatched to any gene: 16. CDR3 in amino acids: CASNFGTGLAEVYGYTF. CDR3 nucleotides: TGTGCCAGCAATTTTGGGACAGGGCTTGCGGAGGTCTATGGCTACACCTTC.

This clonotype was detected many times. V gene TRBV28 combines with J gene TRBJ2-1; maybe TRBD1 (5 bases). Germline V gene data show CDR1 as MDHEN and CDR2 as SYDVKM. The length of the CDR3 is 16 residues. V was trimmed by 0 bases and J by 2 bases, leaving 11 bases between them. CDR3 amino acids: CASSLWQGKPYNEQFF. The CDR3 DNA is TGTGCCAGCAGTTTATGGCAGGGTAAACCCTACAATGAGCAGTTCTTC.

This clonotype has a handful of counts. The CDR3 protein is CSARRLSGRVNEQYF. The CDR3 bases are TGCAGTGCTAGGCGGCTTAGCGGGAGGGTGAACGAGCAGTACTTC. J is TRBJ2-7 and V is TRBV20-1; 11 positions match TRBD2. The V gene end was trimmed by 3 bases and the J gene end by 5 bases; junction bases not matched to a gene: 9. The germline CDR1 and CDR2 sequences are DFQATT and SNEGSKA (reference sequence). The CDR3 consists of 15 residues.

This clonotype was counted between two and nine times. The chain joins TRBV5-6 to TRBJ2-5; D ambiguous. This CDR3 is built from 13 residues. Trimming took off 1 base at V and 5 bases at J, with 9 bases between the two ends. The germline V gene encodes CDR1 SGHDT and CDR2 YYEEEE. CDR3 sequence (DNA): TGTGCCAGCAGCTTGATGGAGTCGGAGACCCAGTACTTC. Its protein is CASSLMESETQYF.

This clonotype was recorded at least ten times. The chain carries TRBV29-1 and TRBJ1-1; tentatively, D is TRBD1 (6 bases). With 6 bases removed from V and 2 bases from J, the gap between germline ends came to 13 bases. Germline CDR1 reads SQVTM; CDR2 reads ANQGSEA. This CDR3 region has 13 residues. In DNA, the CDR3 is TGCAGCGTAAGAAGGACAGCTAACACTGAAGCTTTCTTT. Its protein is CSVRRTANTEAFF.

This clonotype turned up a few times. The gene calls are TRBV18 and TRBJ2-7, with 9 bases identical to TRBD1. The CDR3 runs to 15 residues. The trim removed 4 bases at V and 2 bases at J, leaving 6 bases unmatched. Looked up from germline, CDR1 is KGHSH and CDR2 is LQKENI. DNA for the CDR3: TGTGCCAGCTCACAACCGGGACAGGGAGCCTACGAGCAGTACTTC. As protein: CASSQPGQGAYEQYF.

This clonotype turned up a few times. This rearrangement joins TRBV12-3 or TRBV12-4 to TRBJ2-1; D uncertain. The CDR3 extends over 14 amino acids. V lost 5 bases and J lost 6, with 14 bases in between. This CDR3 is CASSPTGYTNEQFF. CDR3 in DNA: TGTGCCAGCAGTCCTACGGGCTACACCAATGAGCAGTTCTTC.

This clonotype occurred a few times. The rearrangement uses TRBV20-1 and TRBJ2-5; no clear D. This CDR3 spans 14 amino acids. V was trimmed by 1 base and J by 0 bases, leaving 9 bases between them. Germline values: CDR1 DFQATT, CDR2 SNEGSKA (reference sequence). This CDR3 reads CSARALGHQETQYF. As DNA, the CDR3 is TGCAGTGCTAGAGCGTTGGGCCACCAAGAGACCCAGTACTTC.

The rearrangement joins TRBV4-2 to TRBJ2-1, with a weak D call TRBD1 (5 bases). The germline gives CDR1 LGHNA, CDR2 YNFKEQ. The CDR3 is 16 amino acids. The V end was cut by 0 bases, the J end by 2 bases, with 11 bases between. The chain's CDR3 is CASSQDRGETYNEQFF. In DNA, the CDR3 is TGTGCCAGCAGCCAAGATAGGGGCGAGACCTACAATGAGCAGTTCTTC.

The J gene is TRBJ2-7, the V gene TRBV6-5; D remains ambiguous. The CDR3 runs to 15 residues. V lost 4 bases and J 0 bases, leaving 13 bases between the germline ends. The V gene's germline CDR1 is MNHEY and CDR2 SVGAGI. CDR3 protein: CASSSEVFSSYEQYF. In DNA, the CDR3 is TGTGCCAGCAGTTCCGAGGTTTTCAGCTCCTACGAGCAGTACTTC.

The table lists this clonotype with many counts. The CDR3 reads CASSLQLAGGLNEQFF. CDR3 DNA sequence: TGTGCCAGCAGCTTACAACTAGCGGGAGGCCTCAATGAGCAGTTCTTC. V usage is TRBV7-8 and J usage is TRBJ2-1; 12 bases match TRBD2. Per the germline V gene, CDR1 is SGHVS and CDR2 is FQNEAQ. V trimming: 2 bases; J trimming: 6 bases; junction bases outside the gene matches: 5. CDR3 length equals 16 residues.

This clonotype was counted ten times or more. V gene TRBV10-1 combines with J gene TRBJ2-1; TRBD1 aligns across 8 bases. With V trimmed by 5 bases and J by 9 bases, 9 bases remained unmatched. CDR1 and CDR2 from the germline V gene are WNHNN and SYGVQD (reference sequence). The CDR3 contains 14 residues. The CDR3 DNA follows: TGCGCCAGCAGTCTCGAACCCAGGGGGCTTGAGCAGTTCTTC. Protein: CASSLEPRGLEQFF.

This sequence joins TRBV7-8 and TRBJ2-7, with 8 bases aligning to TRBD1. The CDR3 runs to 15 residues. The V segment lost 1 base and the J segment 0 bases; nucleotides outside the gene matches: 2. Germline assignment: CDR1 SGHVS and CDR2 FQNEAQ. CDR3 amino acids: CASSLVQGDSYEQYF. In DNA form, the CDR3 reads TGTGCCAGCAGCTTAGTACAGGGGGACTCCTACGAGCAGTACTTC.